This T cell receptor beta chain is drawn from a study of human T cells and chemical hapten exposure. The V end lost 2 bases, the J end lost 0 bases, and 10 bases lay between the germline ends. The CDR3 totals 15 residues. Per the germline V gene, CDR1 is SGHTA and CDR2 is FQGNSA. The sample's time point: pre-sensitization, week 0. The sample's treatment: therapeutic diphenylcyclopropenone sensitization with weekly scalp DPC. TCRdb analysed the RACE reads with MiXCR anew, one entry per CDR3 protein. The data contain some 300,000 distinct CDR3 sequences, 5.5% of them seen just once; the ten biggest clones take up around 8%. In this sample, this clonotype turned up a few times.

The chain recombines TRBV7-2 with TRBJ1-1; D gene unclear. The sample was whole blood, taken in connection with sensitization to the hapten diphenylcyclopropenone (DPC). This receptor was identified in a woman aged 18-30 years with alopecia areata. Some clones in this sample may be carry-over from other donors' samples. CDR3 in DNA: TGTGCCAGCAGCTTAAGGTACAGCATGAACACTGAAGCTTTCTTT. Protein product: CASSLRYSMNTEAFF.